This T cell receptor (beta chain) is drawn from a study of CD8+CD57+ T cells in acquired aplastic anemia. The study's findings and limits: Between the patient and control groups, CD8+ Simpson's diversity did not differ significantly. Approximately 28 CD8+ CDR3 sequences were shared between patients and controls.

Patients chosen for sequencing had CD8+CD57+ cells that had expanded, as shown by flow cytometry. Diagnosis of severe acquired aplastic anemia applied to all patients. The germline CDR1 and CDR2 sequences are SGHDT and YYEEEE. V lost 3 bases and J 4 bases, leaving 12 bases between the germline ends. CDR3 length equals 14 residues. Genomic DNA, serving as template, underwent TCR beta VDJ and CDR3 profiling. TCRdb used MiXCR to reprocess the reads, holding one entry per CDR3 protein. The sample carries a few hundred thousand distinct CDR3 sequences, approximately 79% recorded once. A remark on this clonotype: What it binds is unknown.

This TCR derives from a human donor with aplastic anemia. The chain is built from TRBV5-6 and TRBJ2-3; tentative D call: TRBD1 (6 bases). What was sequenced was sorted CD4+, CD8+, or CD8+CD57+ T cells (not recorded which) from PBMCs. The CDR3 protein is CASSYTGNADTQYF. The CDR3 DNA sequence: TGTGCCAGCAGCTACACAGGGAACGCAGATACGCAGTATTTT.